The 11 T cell receptor beta chains given below trace back to one sample, sequenced in a study of cytomegalovirus exposure and HLA in healthy donors (dated by TCRdb to 2016 to 2017). Library method: the immunoSEQ multiplex PCR assay. For the multiplex PCR, a mixture combining 60 forward primers for TCR Vbeta segments and 13 reverse primers for TCR Jbeta segments was used. As stored in TCRdb, this immuneACCESS dataset retains in-frame rearrangements with V and J assigned. A fraction of the clones does not appear; measured against another copy, unresolved V genes explain less than half of the discrepancy, and the remainder lacks a known reason. This sample lists fewer than 150,000 clones; 77% were detected once. About 3.9% of the sample rests with the top ten. Source material: PBMCs. The receptor source for this set is a human donor in good health.

The chain recombines TRBV21-1 with TRBJ2-7; TRBD2 is the table's D call and was not checked against the DNA. TRBV21-1 is recorded as a pseudogene. The CDR3 length is 12 residues. Here the CDR3 reads CASSIERRGQYF. The DNA of the CDR3 is TGTGCCAGCAGCATAGAACGCCGAGGGCAGTACTTC.

CDR3 DNA: TGTGCCAGCAGCTTACTGGGACTAGTTTGGAATGAGCAGTTCTTC. The encoded protein is CASSLLGLVWNEQFF. The V and J genes are TRBV7-2 and TRBJ2-1, with 8 bases matching TRBD2. J gave up 7 bases and V 2 bases, and 7 bases lay outside the gene matches. The CDR3 contains 15 residues. Germline V gene sequence: CDR1 SGHTA, CDR2 FQGNSA.

This chain joins TRBV10-1 and TRBJ2-7; D may be TRBD2 (5 bases). This CDR3 has 15 residues. The V end was cut by 5 bases, the J end by 0 bases, with 14 bases between. In germline, CDR1 is WNHNN, CDR2 SYGVQD (reference sequence). The CDR3 DNA follows: TGCGCCAGCAGTACCTACGGTGGGAGCTCCTACGAGCAGTACTTC. It translates to CASSTYGGSSYEQYF.

V usage is TRBV6-6 and J usage is TRBJ2-7; TRBD1 matches at 9 bases. Germline-derived CDR1 and CDR2 are MNHNY and SVGAGI (reference sequence). The CDR3 sequence is 15 residues long. The trim removed 2 bases at V and 0 bases at J, leaving 2 bases unmatched. The CDR3 sequence: CASSYGTGSSYEQYF. The CDR3 DNA sequence: TGTGCCAGCAGTTACGGGACAGGGAGCTCCTACGAGCAGTACTTC.

The CDR3 DNA sequence: TGTGCCAGCAGTCCGACTAGCGGCGACTACAATGAGCAGTTCTTC. As protein: CASSPTSGDYNEQFF. The chain couples TRBV6-4 to TRBJ2-1; 9 bases are shared with TRBD2. J was trimmed by 3 bases and V by 5 bases; bases with no gene match: 5. Germline CDR1 MRHNA, CDR2 SNTAGT. This CDR3 has 15 amino acids.

The V call is TRBV5-4, the J call TRBJ2-7; TRBD2 aligns across 14 bases. From germline, CDR1 is SGHNT and CDR2 YYREEE (reference sequence). Unmatched junction bases numbered 6, after V lost 3 bases and J lost 4 bases. The CDR3 is made up of 16 amino acids. CDR3 amino acids: CASSSGTSGRMYEQYF. CDR3 DNA: TGTGCCAGCAGCTCCGGGACTAGCGGGAGAATGTACGAGCAGTACTTC.

This clone turned up a few times. V usage is TRBV2 and J usage is TRBJ1-4, with D perhaps TRBD1 (5 bases). The CDR3 loop spans 18 amino acids. Germline assignment: CDR1 SNHLY and CDR2 FYNNEI. The ends were cut back, 5 bases at V and 0 bases at J, with 19 bases in the middle. The CDR3 sequence: CASSNSQGYLATNEKLFF. The DNA of the CDR3 is TGTGCCAGCAGTAATAGCCAGGGCTATCTAGCAACTAATGAAAAACTGTTTTTT.

A few counts support this clone. The rearrangement joins TRBV7-2 to TRBJ2-5, with 10 positions matching TRBD2. The CDR3 has 17 amino acids. Germline assignment: CDR1 SGHTA and CDR2 FQGNSA. Trimming at V came to 0 bases and at J to 0 bases, leaving 4 bases not matched to a gene. The CDR3 region is CASSLALTSGNQETQYF. The CDR3, as DNA: TGTGCCAGCAGCTTAGCTCTTACTAGCGGGAACCAAGAGACCCAGTACTTC.

The rearrangement joins TRBV2 to TRBJ2-2; possible D gene TRBD1, 6 bases. Trimming took off 6 bases at V and 6 bases at J, with 11 bases between the two ends. The CDR3 totals 13 residues. Per germline, CDR1 SNHLY and CDR2 FYNNEI. CDR3 loop: CASSDWTAGELFF. The CDR3 DNA reads as TGTGCCAGCAGCGACTGGACAGCCGGGGAGCTGTTTTTT.

V and J are TRBV6-4 and TRBJ2-7; TRBD2 matches 9 bases. The ends lost 10 bases at V and 2 bases at J; junction bases unmatched: 6. The CDR3 extends over 13 amino acids. The germline gives CDR1 MRHNA, CDR2 SNTAGT. The CDR3 loop is CATSREGPYEQYF. The CDR3 DNA reads TGTGCCACCTCGCGGGAGGGCCCCTACGAGCAGTACTTC.

Concerning this clone: The junction differs from germline at one of its ends, possibly a read error. This chain links TRBV7-7 with TRBJ2-1, with TRBD2 as a possible D gene (5 bases). The germline CDR1 and CDR2 sequences are SSHAT and FNYEAQ (reference sequence). The CDR3 contains 13 residues. The CDR3 sequence is CASSLAPRNEQFF. CDR3 nucleotides: TGTGCTAGCAGCTTAGCGCCCCGGAATGAGCAGTTCTTC.